Shown below are 10 T cell receptor beta chains from a single sample sequenced in a study of cytomegalovirus exposure and HLA in healthy donors. In the PCR, 60 Vbeta and 13 Jbeta primers were used. The protocol was immunoSEQ multiplex PCR, while the TCRdb copy is restricted to in-frame clones and leaves out a portion. The table shows 90,000 to 120,000 clones, with around a tenth occurring only once. Sequencing was carried out using PBMCs. All receptors come from a man aged 35 to 55 in good health and CMV-seropositive.

J is TRBJ1-1 and V is TRBV27; TRBD1 matches 8 bases. This CDR3 comprises 13 residues. V lost 7 bases and J lost 4; bases outside the gene matches: 5. CDR1 and CDR2 from the germline V gene are MNHEY and SMNVEV (reference sequence). This CDR3 reads CASTDRVGTEAFF. The CDR3 coding sequence is TGTGCCAGCACGGACAGGGTGGGCACTGAAGCTTTCTTT.

The table lists this clone with a few counts. The rearrangement joins TRBV4-2 to TRBJ2-3, with 10 bases identical to TRBD2. This CDR3 contains 16 residues. After removal of 0 bases from V and 5 bases from J, the junction contained 5 bases not matched to a gene. The germline V gene has CDR1 LGHNA and CDR2 YNFKEQ. The CDR3: CASSQELAGAGDTQYF. CDR3 in DNA: TGTGCCAGCAGCCAAGAGCTAGCGGGAGCAGGAGATACGCAGTATTTT.

The chain uses TRBV5-1 and TRBJ2-3, with D possibly being TRBD2 (5 bases). The germline gives CDR1 SGHRS, CDR2 YFSETQ. The CDR3 is made up of 16 amino acids. The V end was cut by 4 bases, the J end by 1 base, with 16 bases between. CDR3 residues: CASSTEALAGTDTQYF. Here the CDR3 DNA reads TGCGCCAGCAGCACGGAAGCTCTAGCCGGCACAGATACGCAGTATTTT. The full variable domain, its missing parts supplied by reference TRBV5-1 and TRBJ2-3, is KAGVTQTPRYLIKTRGQQVTLSCSPISGHRSVSWYQQTPGQGLQFLFEYFSETQRNKGNFPGRFSGRQFSNSRSEMNVSTLELGDSALYLCASSTEALAGTDTQYFGPGTRLTVL.

This clone was observed a few times. V usage is TRBV5-6 and J usage is TRBJ1-1; D remains unclear. CDR1 SGHDT and CDR2 YYEEEE come from the germline V gene. V lost 0 bases, J lost 2 bases, and 8 bases lay in between. The CDR3 totals 14 residues. The CDR3 nucleotides are TGTGCCAGCAGCTTGGGGACGGGAAACACTGAAGCTTTCTTT. This gives the protein CASSLGTGNTEAFF.

The sample holds a few counts of this clone. V is TRBV27 and J is TRBJ2-3, with a possible D match to TRBD2 (6 bases). Per the germline V gene, CDR1 is MNHEY and CDR2 is SMNVEV (reference sequence). Trimming shortened V by 5 bases and J by 0 bases, and 9 bases separated the two germline ends. CDR3 length equals 14 residues. The CDR3 region is CASSLAISTDTQYF. DNA for the CDR3: TGTGCCAGCAGTCTAGCGATTAGCACAGATACGCAGTATTTT.

This clone has just a few counts. The rearrangement links TRBV5-1 to TRBJ2-1, with D perhaps matching TRBD2 (5 bases). The CDR3 runs 15 residues. Germline V gives CDR1 SGHRS, CDR2 YFSETQ. V dropped 1 base and J dropped 2 bases, with 10 bases sitting between them. CDR3 DNA sequence: TGCGCCAGCAGCTTGACTGGCGGGCCCTACAATGAGCAGTTCTTC. This sequence encodes CASSLTGGPYNEQFF.

This clone appeared a few times. The genes are TRBV4-3 and TRBJ2-1, with D uncertain. Trimming cost V 1 base and J 2 bases, with 12 bases left between them. The CDR3 loop spans 16 amino acids. Looked up from germline, CDR1 is LGHNA and CDR2 is YSLEER. As DNA, the CDR3 is TGCGCCAGCAGCCAAGGGATTAGCTCCCCCTACAATGAGCAGTTCTTC. Its protein product is CASSQGISSPYNEQFF.

In regard to this clone: Other DNA sequences in the same sample also yield this CDR3. The V gene is TRBV4-2, the J gene TRBJ2-5; D might be TRBD1 (5 bases). Between the trimmed V and J ends, which lost 0 bases and 2 bases, there was a span of 16 bases. CDR1 is LGHNA and CDR2 is YNFKEQ in the germline V gene. This CDR3 is built from 17 residues. CDR3 region: CASSQDRGGPVQETQYF. DNA of the CDR3: TGTGCCAGCAGCCAAGATAGGGGTGGGCCGGTACAAGAGACCCAGTACTTC.

The genes are TRBV2 and TRBJ1-2, with TRBD1 identical over 7 bases. CDR1 SNHLY and CDR2 FYNNEI come from the germline V gene. CDR3 length: 12 residues. V lost 6 bases, J lost 8 bases, and 6 bases stayed unmatched. The CDR3 loop is CASSRGARGYTF. In DNA form, the CDR3 reads TGTGCCAGCAGCAGGGGGGCTAGAGGCTACACCTTC. The full variable domain, in which reference TRBV2 and TRBJ1-2 provide the parts outside the CDR3, is EPEVTQTPSHQVTQMGQEVILRCVPISNHLYFYWYRQILGQKVEFLVSFYNNEISEKSEIFDDQFSVERPDGSNFTLKIRSTKLEDSAMYFCASSRGARGYTFGSGTRLTVV.

This clone has only a few counts. The chain recombines TRBV7-9 with TRBJ1-1; 8 bases line up with TRBD1. V was clipped by 6 bases and J by 6 bases; unmatched bases: 9. The CDR3 is made up of 14 amino acids. Germline V lookup: CDR1 SEHNR, CDR2 FQNEAQ (reference sequence). The CDR3 spells CASRPGQGQAEAFF. CDR3 nucleotide sequence: TGTGCCAGCAGGCCCGGACAGGGTCAAGCTGAAGCTTTCTTT.